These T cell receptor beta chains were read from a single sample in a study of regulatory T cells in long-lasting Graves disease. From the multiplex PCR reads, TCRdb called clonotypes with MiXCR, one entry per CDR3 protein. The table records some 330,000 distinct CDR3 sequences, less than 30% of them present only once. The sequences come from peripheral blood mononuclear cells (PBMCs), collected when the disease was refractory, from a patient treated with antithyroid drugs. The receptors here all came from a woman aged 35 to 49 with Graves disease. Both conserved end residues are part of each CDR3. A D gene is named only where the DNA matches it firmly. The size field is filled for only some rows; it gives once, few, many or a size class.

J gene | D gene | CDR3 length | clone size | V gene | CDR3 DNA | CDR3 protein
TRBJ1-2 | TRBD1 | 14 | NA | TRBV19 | TGTGCCAGTAGTATAGCCGGGACAGACTATGGCTACACCTTC | CASSIAGTDYGYTF
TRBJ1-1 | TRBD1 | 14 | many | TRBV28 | TGTGCCACTAAGGCGGGACAGAAGAACACTGAAGCTTTCTTT | CATKAGQKNTEAFF
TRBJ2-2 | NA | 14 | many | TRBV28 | TGTGCCAGCACCCGACCCGCTTTACTCGGGGAGCTGTTTTTT | CASTRPALLGELFF
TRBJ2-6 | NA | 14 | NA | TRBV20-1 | TGCAGTGCTAGTCGCCCCTCTGTGGCCAACGTCCTGACTTTC | CSASRPSVANVLTF
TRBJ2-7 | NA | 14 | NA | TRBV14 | TGTGCCAGCAGCCCTTTCCGATATAACTACGAGCAGTACTTC | CASSPFRYNYEQYF
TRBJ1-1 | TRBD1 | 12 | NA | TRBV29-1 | TGCAGCGTTTGGACAGGGGGGTTGGAAGCTTTCTTT | CSVWTGGLEAFF
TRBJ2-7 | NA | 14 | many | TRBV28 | TGTGCCAGCACCCTCCACCGAGAAACCTACGAGCAGTACTTC | CASTLHRETYEQYF
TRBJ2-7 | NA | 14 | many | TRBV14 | TGTGCCAGCAGCCAAGAACTGGGGATCTACGAGCAGTACTTC | CASSQELGIYEQYF
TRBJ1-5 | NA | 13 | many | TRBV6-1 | TGTGCCAGCAGGGACACAATCGATCAGCCCCAGCATTTT | CASRDTIDQPQHF
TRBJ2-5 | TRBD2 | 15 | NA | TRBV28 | TGTGCCAGCAGCCAAGCCGCTAGCGGGAGCCAGACCCAGTACTTC | CASSQAASGSQTQYF
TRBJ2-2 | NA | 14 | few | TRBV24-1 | TGTGCCACCAGTCTGAACAGCGGCACCGGGGAGCTGTTTTTT | CATSLNSGTGELFF
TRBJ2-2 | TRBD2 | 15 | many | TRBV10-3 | TGTGCCATCACCGCAGGGACTACCAACACCGGGGAGCTGTTTTTT | CAITAGTTNTGELFF
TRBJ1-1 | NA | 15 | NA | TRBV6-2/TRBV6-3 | TGTGCCAGCAGCCCTGGACACGGACTGAACACTGAAGCTTTCTTT | CASSPGHGLNTEAFF
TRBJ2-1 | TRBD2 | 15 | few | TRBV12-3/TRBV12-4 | TGTGCCAGCAGACAACTAGCGGGAGGGTTGCATGAGCAGTTCTTC | CASRQLAGGLHEQFF
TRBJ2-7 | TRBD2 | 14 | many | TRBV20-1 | TGCAGTGCTCAAGGACTAGCGGGAGAAAGGGAGCAGTACTTC | CSAQGLAGEREQYF
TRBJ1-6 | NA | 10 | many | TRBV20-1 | TGCAGTGCTAGTCATTCACCCCTCCACTTT | CSASHSPLHF
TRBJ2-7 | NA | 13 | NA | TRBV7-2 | TGTGCCAGCAGCCATTCGGCGTACTACGAGCAGTACTTC | CASSHSAYYEQYF
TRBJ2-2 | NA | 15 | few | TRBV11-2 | TGTGCCAGCAGCCCCGAAGTGATTCACACCGGGGAGCTGTTTTTT | CASSPEVIHTGELFF
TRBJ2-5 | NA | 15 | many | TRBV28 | TGTGCCAGCAGTTCCCCCTCAGCCTACCAAGAGACCCAGTACTTC | CASSSPSAYQETQYF
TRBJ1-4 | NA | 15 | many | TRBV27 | TGTGCCAGCAGTCCCCCCTTAGGGCTGGGGGAAAAACTGTTTTTT | CASSPPLGLGEKLFF
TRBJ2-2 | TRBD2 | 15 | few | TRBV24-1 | TGTGCCACCAGTAAAAGCGGGAGGGACACCGGGGAGCTGTTTTTT | CATSKSGRDTGELFF
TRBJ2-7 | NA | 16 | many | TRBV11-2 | TGTGCCAGCAGCTTAAACACGGGACAAGGTCATTACGAGCAGTACTTC | CASSLNTGQGHYEQYF
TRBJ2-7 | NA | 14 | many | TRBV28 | TGTGCCAGCAGTTTTGTACTAACGACCTACGAGCAGTACTTC | CASSFVLTTYEQYF
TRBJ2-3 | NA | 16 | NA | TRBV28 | TGTGCCAGCAGTTTTTTCTGGAAGATAGGCACAGATACGCAGTATTTT | CASSFFWKIGTDTQYF
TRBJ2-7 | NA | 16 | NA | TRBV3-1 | TGTGCCAGCAGCCAACCCTTAGGGGGGGTCTCCTACGAGCAGTACTTC | CASSQPLGGVSYEQYF
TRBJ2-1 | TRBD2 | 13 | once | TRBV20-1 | TGCAGTGCTAGAAAAATGGGGGGGGATGAGCAGTTCTTC | CSARKMGGDEQFF
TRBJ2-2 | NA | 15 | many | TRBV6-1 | TGTGCCAGCAGCGAGAACCGGAGAGACACCGGGGAGCTGTTTTTT | CASSENRRDTGELFF
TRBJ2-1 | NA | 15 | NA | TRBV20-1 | TGCAGTGCTAGAAGCGGAGTCCCGCATGGAGACAAGCAGTTCTTC | CSARSGVPHGDKQFF
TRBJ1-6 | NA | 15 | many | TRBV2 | TGTGCCAGCAGTCAGACCCGGGACTCCAGTTCACCCCTCCACTTT | CASSQTRDSSSPLHF